These T cell receptor beta chains were read from a single sample in a study of blood T cell repertoires in COVID-19. Generated by immunoSEQ multiplex PCR, the TCRdb table keeps only in-frame clones and is missing some. This table holds about 160,000 clones, 85% found once. The sample consisted of peripheral blood. These receptors were obtained from a man aged 35 to 55 with acute or convalescent COVID-19. The CDR3 runs from the conserved cysteine through the conserved F or W. The D gene is left open where the match is weak. Expanded clones get a size class; other rows say once, few or many, or leave the size out.

d_gene	v_gene	abundance	j_gene	CDR3nt	CDR3aa
TRBD1	TRBV28	few	TRBJ1-6	TGTGCCAGCAGTGCGACAGGGAGAAGTTCACCCCTCCACTTT	CASSATGRSSPLHF
TRBD2	TRBV7-2	NA	TRBJ2-1	TGTGCCAGCAGCAGGGGGACTAGCGGTTACAATGAGCAGTTCTTC	CASSRGTSGYNEQFF
NA	TRBV7-2	NA	TRBJ1-2	TGTGCCAGCAGCTTAGGAGGGCGCGCCTATGGCTACACCTTC	CASSLGGRAYGYTF
TRBD2	TRBV7-8	NA	TRBJ2-3	TGTGCCAGCAGCTTAATTTCCGTTAGCGGGGGCTCCACAGATACGCAGTATTTT	CASSLISVSGGSTDTQYF
NA	TRBV11-2	NA	TRBJ2-7	TGTGCCAGCAGCTTAGGGAGCAGGGACTACGAGCAGTACTTC	CASSLGSRDYEQYF
TRBD2	TRBV3-1/TRBV3-2	NA	TRBJ2-7	TGTGCCAGCAGCCAATCTGGACTAGCGGTCTCGGGGGAGCAGTACTTC	CASSQSGLAVSGEQYF
NA	TRBV7-2	NA	TRBJ2-7	TGTGCCAGCGCGACCGGACAGAAGGACTACGAGCAGTACTTC	CASATGQKDYEQYF
TRBD2	TRBV5-4	NA	TRBJ2-6	TGTGCCAGCAGCGCGTCATTACTAGCGTCGGGGGCCAACGTCCTGACTTTC	CASSASLLASGANVLTF
NA	TRBV18	NA	TRBJ2-3	TGTGCCAGCTCACCATCTTCTCGCACAGATACGCAGTATTTT	CASSPSSRTDTQYF
NA	TRBV6-1	NA	TRBJ1-2	TGTGCCAGCAGTGGAGCACAGGGCTATGGCTACACCTTC	CASSGAQGYGYTF
TRBD1	TRBV7-9	NA	TRBJ1-1	TGTGCCAGCAGCTCCGGACAGGGGAACACTGAAGCTTTCTTT	CASSSGQGNTEAFF
NA	TRBV5-5	NA	TRBJ1-2	TGTGCCAGCAGCTTGGATGGGGCCGGGTATGGCTACACCTTC	CASSLDGAGYGYTF
NA	TRBV9	NA	TRBJ1-1	TGTGCCAGCAGCGGACAGACTAACACTGAAGCTTTCTTT	CASSGQTNTEAFF
NA	TRBV6-4	NA	TRBJ2-1	TGTGCCAGCAGTGACGGGGCGGAATACAATGAGCAGTTCTTC	CASSDGAEYNEQFF
TRBD1	TRBV7-9	NA	TRBJ1-1	TGTGCCAGCAGCTTCGGGACAGGGATCACTGAAGCTTTCTTT	CASSFGTGITEAFF
NA	TRBV2	NA	TRBJ1-1	TGTGCCAGCAGTGAGCCCCTTTGGGGGCTAGGCACTGAAGCTTTCTTT	CASSEPLWGLGTEAFF
NA	TRBV5-5	NA	TRBJ1-5	TGTGCCAGCAGTCACGACAAGGGATCAGGGTCCAGCAATCAGCCCCAGCATTTT	CASSHDKGSGSSNQPQHF
NA	TRBV2	NA	TRBJ1-5	TGTGCCAGCAGTGGGCAACAGGTGTCGGGCAATCAGCCCCAGCATTTT	CASSGQQVSGNQPQHF
NA	TRBV19	NA	TRBJ1-1	TGTGCCAGTATCCAGATATCTAACACTGAAGCTTTCTTT	CASIQISNTEAFF
NA	TRBV28	NA	TRBJ2-3	TGTGCCAGCAGTTTATACCCTAGACCCACAGATACGCAGTATTTT	CASSLYPRPTDTQYF
TRBD1	TRBV5-5	NA	TRBJ1-2	TGTGCCAGCAGCCCCCGGGCCGGGACAGCTAACTATGGCTACACCTTC	CASSPRAGTANYGYTF
TRBD1	TRBV6-5	NA	TRBJ1-1	TGTGCCAGCAGTTCCAACCGACAGGGAGGCACTGAAGCTTTCTTT	CASSSNRQGGTEAFF
NA	TRBV4-1	NA	TRBJ1-5	TGCGCCAGCAGCCAAGAGATTGGAGCCAATCAGCCCCAGCATTTT	CASSQEIGANQPQHF
NA	TRBV11-3	NA	TRBJ1-1	TGTGCCAGCAGCTCCACAGGGCGGAACACTGAAGCTTTCTTT	CASSSTGRNTEAFF
TRBD2	TRBV7-9	NA	TRBJ2-1	TGTGCCAGCAGCCTAGGGCTAGCGGGGGGCAATGAGCAGTTCTTC	CASSLGLAGGNEQFF
TRBD2	TRBV6-2/TRBV6-3	NA	TRBJ2-7	TGTGCCAGCAGTTACTCAGCGGGACTTGACTACGAGCAGTACTTC	CASSYSAGLDYEQYF
TRBD1	TRBV7-9	NA	TRBJ1-1	TGTGCCAGCAGCCCCAATGAGGGGGCGGGCGCTGAAGCTTTCTTT	CASSPNEGAGAEAFF
TRBD1	TRBV11-3	NA	TRBJ1-2	TGTGCCAGCAGCTCGGGACAGGGGGCTGGCTACACCTTC	CASSSGQGAGYTF
TRBD1	TRBV5-1	NA	TRBJ2-5	TGCGCCAGCAGCTGGGGGACAGGGATACAAGAGACCCAGTACTTC	CASSWGTGIQETQYF
NA	TRBV24-1	NA	TRBJ2-2	TGTGCCACGAACGACAGATACACCGGGGAGCTGTTTTTT	CATNDRYTGELFF
NA	TRBV18	NA	TRBJ2-1	TGTGCCAGCTCACTTCAGGGGTACAATGAGCAGTTCTTC	CASSLQGYNEQFF
TRBD1	TRBV9	NA	TRBJ2-1	TGTGCCAGCAGCACCCGACAGGGGGCTTACAATGAGCAGTTCTTC	CASSTRQGAYNEQFF
TRBD1	TRBV18	few	TRBJ1-2	TGTGCCAGCTCACCCGAGACAGGGAACTATGGCTACACCTTC	CASSPETGNYGYTF
NA	TRBV28	NA	TRBJ1-2	TGTGCCAGCAGCTTCTTAGGGGGTGGCTACACCTTC	CASSFLGGGYTF
NA	TRBV27	NA	TRBJ2-7	TGTGCCAGCAGTTTTTCAAGGGGAAACTACGAGCAGTACTTC	CASSFSRGNYEQYF
NA	TRBV11-1	NA	TRBJ2-3	TGTGCCAGCAGCCGCGGAGGGGGGGGAGATACGCAGTATTTT	CASSRGGGGDTQYF
NA	TRBV5-6	NA	TRBJ2-7	TGTGCCAGCTGGTCCGAACGGGAGACCTACGAGCAGTACTTC	CASWSERETYEQYF
NA	TRBV24-1	NA	TRBJ1-2	TGTGCCACCAGTGATTTGCCAGGGTATGGTGGCTACACCTTC	CATSDLPGYGGYTF
NA	TRBV6-5	NA	TRBJ1-4	TGTGCCAGCAGTCCCGGGGGGGGAAATGAAAAACTGTTTTTT	CASSPGGGNEKLFF
NA	TRBV25-1	once	TRBJ1-4	TGTGCCAGCAGTAGACGGGGAACAACTAATGAAAAACTGTTTTTT	CASSRRGTTNEKLFF
NA	TRBV21-1	NA	TRBJ2-5	TGTGCCAGCAGCGCACACACTAGCGGGGGCTCACAAGAGACCCAGTACTTC	CASSAHTSGGSQETQYF
NA	TRBV6-5	NA	TRBJ1-1	TGTGCCAGCAGTCCTGACAGTCACACTGAAGCTTTCTTT	CASSPDSHTEAFF
NA	TRBV5-4	NA	TRBJ2-7	TGTGCCAGCAGCTTGTTCGGGAGCTCCTACGAGCAGTACTTC	CASSLFGSSYEQYF
TRBD1	TRBV19	NA	TRBJ2-7	TGTGCCACCGGGACAGGGACCTACGAGCAGTACTTC	CATGTGTYEQYF
NA	TRBV9	NA	TRBJ1-1	TGTGCCAGCAGCGTAGGATTAACTTCCGAAGCTTTCTTT	CASSVGLTSEAFF
NA	TRBV18	once	TRBJ2-7	TGTGCCAGCTCACTCCAGACAGGAACCTACGAGCAGTACTTC	CASSLQTGTYEQYF
NA	TRBV6-4	NA	TRBJ1-1	TGTGCCAGCAGTGCCACTCAAGCCACTGAAGCTTTCTTT	CASSATQATEAFF
NA	TRBV11-1	NA	TRBJ1-3	TGTGCCAGCAGCTCAACTGACAACTCTGGAAACACCATATATTTT	CASSSTDNSGNTIYF
TRBD2	TRBV12-5	NA	TRBJ2-3	TGTGCTAGTGAAGTAAGGGCACTAGCGGCTAGCACAGATACGCAGTATTTT	CASEVRALAASTDTQYF
NA	TRBV6-6	NA	TRBJ1-1	TGTGCCAGCAGCCGGGTAAGCACTGAAGCTTTCTTT	CASSRVSTEAFF